Below are 32 T cell receptor beta chains sequenced from a single sample in a study of blood T cell repertoires in COVID-19. Assay used: immunoSEQ multiplex PCR; TCRdb lists only in-frame clones, some missing. Among roughly 150,000 clones, around 86% were seen once, and the ten largest hold roughly 2.4%. The sample was peripheral blood. The receptor source for this set is a woman at least 80 years old with COVID-19, enrolled during active disease.

The chain links TRBV21-1 to TRBJ1-1; the D call in the table, TRBD1, was not verified against the DNA. TRBV21-1 is deemed a pseudogene. CDR3 size: 17 residues. The CDR3 DNA is TGTGCCAGCAGTTTAGCAGACAGGGAGATACTGAACACTGAAGCTTTCTTT. Translating gives CASSLADREILNTEAFF.

This clone came up once. The rearrangement links TRBV7-3 to TRBJ2-1; 10 bases fit TRBD2. Germline CDR1 and CDR2: SGHTA and FQGTGA. The CDR3 runs 16 residues. V lost 4 bases, J lost 6 bases, and 9 bases stayed unmatched. The CDR3 sequence: CASSYSAASGSNEQFF. CDR3 DNA sequence: TGTGCCAGCAGCTACTCCGCGGCTAGCGGGAGCAATGAGCAGTTCTTC. Drawing the rest from reference TRBV7-3 and TRBJ2-1, the complete variable domain is GAGVSQTPSNKVTEKGKYVELRCDPISGHTALYWYRQSLGQGPEFLIYFQGTGAADDSGLPNDRFFAVRPEGSVSTLKIQRTERGDSAVYLCASSYSAASGSNEQFFGPGTRLTVL.

The V and J genes are TRBV2 and TRBJ1-5, with 9 bases that match TRBD1. Germline CDR1 is SNHLY and CDR2 is FYNNEI. Losses at the gene ends were 8 bases for V and 7 bases for J; bases not matched to a gene: 12. The CDR3 contains 15 residues. CDR3 amino acids: CASGEGQGPSQPQHF. The CDR3 nucleotides are TGTGCCAGCGGCGAAGGACAGGGGCCCTCCCAGCCCCAGCATTTT. Full variable domain (missing parts from reference TRBV2 and TRBJ1-5): EPEVTQTPSHQVTQMGQEVILRCVPISNHLYFYWYRQILGQKVEFLVSFYNNEISEKSEIFDDQFSVERPDGSNFTLKIRSTKLEDSAMYFCASGEGQGPSQPQHFGDGTRLSIL.

V is TRBV5-5 and J is TRBJ2-1; 11 positions agree with TRBD2. Germline CDR1 reads SGHKS; CDR2 reads YYEKEE (reference sequence). This CDR3 spans 16 amino acids. V dropped 4 bases and J dropped 7; count of bases not matched to a gene: 10. CDR3 sequence: CASSQVAGGVGNEQFF. The CDR3 DNA sequence: TGTGCCAGCAGCCAAGTAGCGGGAGGGGTCGGGAATGAGCAGTTCTTC.

The chain links TRBV27 to TRBJ1-3; TRBD1 agrees at 7 bases. V shed 5 bases, J shed 1 base, and the junction held 14 bases outside the gene matches. The germline V gene encodes CDR1 MNHEY and CDR2 SMNVEV (reference sequence). The CDR3 has 18 residues. The CDR3 loop reads CASSLYGAGGQSGNTIYF. CDR3 coding DNA: TGTGCCAGCAGTCTCTACGGCGCAGGGGGTCAATCTGGAAACACCATATATTTT.

The chain combines TRBV7-9 with TRBJ2-3; 8 bases match TRBD1. The CDR3 spans 14 residues. The V and J ends lost 8 bases and 3 bases, in that order; junction bases with no gene match: 7. From germline, CDR1 is SEHNR and CDR2 FQNEAQ (reference sequence). The CDR3 loop is CASRPGQETDTQYF. The DNA of the CDR3 is TGTGCCAGCCGACCGGGACAGGAGACAGATACGCAGTATTTT.

The chain uses TRBV7-9 and TRBJ2-3; D not resolved. The V gene's germline CDR1 is SEHNR and CDR2 FQNEAQ (reference sequence). Trimming cost V 1 base and J 6 bases, with 17 bases left between them. This CDR3 spans 16 amino acids. The CDR3 bases are TGTGCCAGCAGCTTAGGGATAGGAGCCCATCCGGATACGCAGTATTTT. As protein: CASSLGIGAHPDTQYF.

The genes are TRBV6-5 and TRBJ2-7, with D perhaps TRBD2 (7 bases). Germline-derived CDR1 and CDR2 are MNHEY and SVGAGI. This CDR3 region has 15 residues. V gave up 5 bases and J gave up 2 bases, with 16 bases separating them. The CDR3 is CASSLGGALTYEQYF. DNA for the CDR3: TGTGCCAGCAGTCTAGGGGGGGCCCTTACCTACGAGCAGTACTTC.

This rearrangement joins TRBV6-5 to TRBJ1-2; D unclear. The CDR3 length is 12 residues. The germline gives CDR1 MNHEY, CDR2 SVGAGI. Trimming removed 4 bases at V and 4 bases at J, with 7 bases between. CDR3: CASSSPVYGYTF. The CDR3 DNA is TGTGCCAGCAGTTCCCCAGTCTATGGCTACACCTTC.

V and J are TRBV4-2 and TRBJ2-7; 10 nucleotides agree with TRBD1. There are 20 residues in the CDR3. Losses at the gene ends were 3 bases for V and 0 bases for J; bases not matched to a gene: 17. CDR1 LGHNA and CDR2 YNFKEQ come from the germline V gene. The CDR3 nucleotides are TGTGCCAGCAGCCAGGATGCCAATGGACCGGGACAGGGGCACTCCTACGAGCAGTACTTC. This codes for CASSQDANGPGQGHSYEQYF.

The chain joins TRBV2 to TRBJ1-5; a weak D match, TRBD1 (5 bases). Germline CDR1 is SNHLY and CDR2 is FYNNEI. This CDR3 contains 16 residues. Trimming pared 6 bases from V and 4 bases from J, leaving 19 bases between. Here the CDR3 DNA reads TGTGCCAGCAGCCAGAATTGGGGGGGTTCTAATCAGCCCCAGCATTTT. Protein: CASSQNWGGSNQPQHF.

This chain joins TRBV28 and TRBJ2-3; tentatively, D is TRBD2 (5 bases). V lost 2 bases and J lost 0, with 12 bases in between. The CDR3 covers 16 residues. Germline CDR1 MDHEN, CDR2 SYDVKM. The CDR3 sequence is CASSLLRGSSTDTQYF. DNA for the CDR3: TGTGCCAGCAGTTTACTACGGGGATCTAGCACAGATACGCAGTATTTT.

V is TRBV24-1 and J is TRBJ2-3; 10 bases align to TRBD2. The CDR3 extends over 17 amino acids. From germline, CDR1 is KGHDR and CDR2 SFDVKD. V shed 5 bases and J 0 bases; nucleotides not matched to a gene: 7. DNA for the CDR3: TGTGCCACCAGTGCGCTAGCGGGAGTGGGGAGCACAGATACGCAGTATTTT. Translating gives CATSALAGVGSTDTQYF.

This clone has more than one count but fewer than ten. The chain recombines TRBV28 with TRBJ2-7; tentatively, D is TRBD1 (6 bases). With 5 bases removed from V and 4 bases from J, the gap between germline ends came to 15 bases. The CDR3 loop spans 14 amino acids. CDR1 MDHEN and CDR2 SYDVKM come from the germline V gene. CDR3: CASSRQGLRYEQYF. The CDR3, as DNA: TGTGCCAGCAGTCGGCAGGGGTTAAGGTACGAGCAGTACTTC.

The chain carries TRBV4-2 and TRBJ2-7; D is undetermined. Germline loops: CDR1 LGHNA, CDR2 YNFKEQ. The CDR3 runs to 13 residues. V was cut by 1 base and J by 3 bases, with 7 bases left in between. This CDR3 is CASSQAVYYEQYF. The CDR3 DNA sequence: TGTGCCAGCAGCCAAGCAGTTTACTACGAGCAGTACTTC.

This clone was found a few times. The V gene is TRBV5-1, the J gene TRBJ1-2, with 9 nucleotides matching TRBD1. Germline-derived CDR1 and CDR2 are SGHRS and YFSETQ. The length of the CDR3 is 14 residues. Trimming removed 4 bases from V and 3 bases from J; junction bases left unmatched: 4. The CDR3 region is CASSGQGPHYGYTF. The CDR3 bases are TGCGCCAGCAGCGGACAGGGGCCGCACTATGGCTACACCTTC.

The chain uses TRBV24-1 and TRBJ2-1, with D maybe TRBD2 (6 bases). Trimming shortened V by 7 bases and J by 1 base, and 13 bases separated the two germline ends. Germline CDR1 and CDR2: KGHDR and SFDVKD. The CDR3 is 15 residues long. CDR3 sequence reads: CATSQGGMSYNEQFF. The CDR3 region has the DNA TGTGCCACCAGCCAAGGCGGGATGTCCTACAATGAGCAGTTCTTC.

CDR3 sequence (DNA): TGTGCCACCTCCGTGGGCCAGCCTTTCGTCGGGGAGCTGTTTTTT. Translation gives CATSVGQPFVGELFF. V is TRBV24-1 and J is TRBJ2-2; D not resolved. Germline lookup yields CDR1 KGHDR and CDR2 SFDVKD. V was cut by 9 bases and J by 7 bases, with 20 bases left in between. The CDR3 is 15 amino acids.

The chain links TRBV5-1 to TRBJ2-1; 10 nucleotides line up with TRBD1. J lost 9 bases, V lost 5 bases, and 5 bases had no gene match. From germline, CDR1 is SGHRS and CDR2 YFSETQ. This CDR3 is built from 13 residues. Here the CDR3 reads CASRTGGYGEQFF. The CDR3 DNA sequence: TGCGCCAGCAGGACAGGGGGCTACGGTGAGCAGTTCTTC.

The V and J genes are TRBV29-1 and TRBJ2-1; tentative D call: TRBD2 (5 bases). CDR1 SQVTM and CDR2 ANQGSEA come from the germline V gene. V was shortened by 5 bases and J by 8 bases, with 7 bases between the two germline ends. The CDR3 runs to 10 residues. The CDR3 DNA sequence: TGCAGCGTTCGGGAAGATGAGCAGTTCTTC. This gives the protein CSVREDEQFF.

The chain is built from TRBV10-3 and TRBJ1-3; 7 bases align to TRBD1. Losses at the gene ends were 3 bases for V and 3 bases for J; bases not matched to a gene: 5. Germline V lookup: CDR1 ENHRY, CDR2 SYGVKD. The CDR3 loop spans 15 amino acids. The CDR3, as DNA: TGTGCCATCAGTGATACAGGGGCGAGTGGAAACACCATATATTTT. Its translation is CAISDTGASGNTIYF.

This chain uses TRBV3-1 (or the pseudogene TRBV3-2) with TRBJ1-1; D is ambiguous. V lost 2 bases, J lost 6 bases, and 4 bases lay in between. CDR1 and CDR2 (germline): LGHDT, YNNKEL (reference sequence). The CDR3 length is 11 residues. The CDR3 is CASSQSSEAFF. CDR3 nucleotides: TGTGCCAGCAGCCAATCTTCTGAAGCTTTCTTT.

This clone ranks as medium-sized. This sequence joins TRBV6-4 and TRBJ2-1, with D perhaps TRBD2 (6 bases). Per the germline V gene, CDR1 is MRHNA and CDR2 is SNTAGT. This CDR3 is 15 amino acids long. The V end lost 0 bases, the J end lost 0 bases, and 6 bases lay between the germline ends. The CDR3 DNA reads TGTGCCAGCAGTGACTCAGCGGGCTCCTACAATGAGCAGTTCTTC. It encodes CASSDSAGSYNEQFF.

The rearrangement uses TRBV5-6 and TRBJ2-7, with a possible D match to TRBD1 (6 bases). The CDR3 is made up of 18 amino acids. The germline V and J ends were trimmed by 3 bases and 5 bases, with 27 bases remaining between them. Germline loops: CDR1 SGHDT, CDR2 YYEEEE. The CDR3 region is CASSSLTGGPFPGDEQYF. Written as DNA, the CDR3 is TGTGCCAGCAGCTCCCTAACAGGTGGTCCGTTCCCAGGGGACGAGCAGTACTTC.

The chain carries TRBV7-2 and TRBJ1-1; weak D call: TRBD1 (5 bases). CDR1 SGHTA and CDR2 FQGNSA come from the germline V gene. V was cut by 2 bases and J by 0 bases, with 10 bases left in between. This CDR3 comprises 15 residues. CDR3 in DNA: TGTGCCAGCAGCTTAACACCAGGGTTGAACACTGAAGCTTTCTTT. Translation gives CASSLTPGLNTEAFF.

This clone appeared a single time. This chain joins TRBV6-5 and TRBJ2-7; D is undetermined. V lost 7 bases to trimming and J lost 4 bases, with 14 bases between them. This CDR3 is built from 13 residues. Germline V gives CDR1 MNHEY, CDR2 SVGAGI. Here the CDR3 reads CASIRPRSYEQYF. The CDR3 coding sequence is TGTGCCAGCATCCGGCCTAGATCTTACGAGCAGTACTTC.

The chain joins TRBV28 to TRBJ2-7; tentative D call: TRBD2 (6 bases). Trimming removed 4 bases from V and 7 bases from J, with 17 bases in between. The germline V gene has CDR1 MDHEN and CDR2 SYDVKM. This CDR3 is 14 amino acids long. In nucleotides, the CDR3 is TGTGCCAGCAGTTCCCTCCGGGACTTAGGGGAGCAGTACTTC. Its protein product is CASSSLRDLGEQYF. Supplemented by reference TRBV28 and TRBJ2-7, the full variable domain reads DVKVTQSSRYLVKRTGEKVFLECVQDMDHENMFWYRQDPGLGLRLIYFSYDVKMKEKGDIPEGYSVSREKKERFSLILESASTNQTSMYLCASSSLRDLGEQYFGPGTRLTVT.

Note on this clone: One end of the junction is discordant with germline, which a read error may explain. The V call is TRBV20-1, the J call TRBJ1-2; no clear D. Germline V gene sequence: CDR1 DFQATT, CDR2 SNEGSKA (reference sequence). The CDR3 runs 10 residues. The CDR3 loop reads CSARDEFGGF. CDR3 bases: TGCAGTGCTAGAGATGAGTTTGGTGGTTTC.

This sequence joins TRBV2 and TRBJ2-2, with D possibly being TRBD2 (6 bases). The germline CDR1 and CDR2 sequences are SNHLY and FYNNEI. With 4 bases removed from V and 5 bases from J, the gap between germline ends came to 11 bases. The CDR3 extends over 14 amino acids. Written as DNA, the CDR3 is TGTGCCAGCAGTGCCGGGAGTCGAACCGGGGAGCTGTTTTTT. Translating gives CASSAGSRTGELFF.

A word on this clone: The germline gene is not matched at one end of the junction; a read error may be the cause. This chain uses TRBV28 with TRBJ2-7; TRBD1 matches at 7 bases. Germline V gene data show CDR1 as MDHEN and CDR2 as SYDVKM. There are 16 residues in the CDR3. The CDR3 reads CASSSTGQALSSEQYF. CDR3 DNA: TGTGCCAGCAGTTCCACCGGACAGGCCCTCTCCTCCGAGCAGTACTTC.

The genes are TRBV7-3 and TRBJ2-5; TRBD2 might be the D (6 bases). CDR1 is SGHTA, CDR2 FQGTGA, per germline. V gave up 0 bases and J gave up 4 bases, with 12 bases separating them. The CDR3 is 15 residues long. The CDR3 nucleotides are TGTGCCAGCAGCTTAACTGGAGCGGGCGGAGAGACCCAGTACTTC. This sequence encodes CASSLTGAGGETQYF.

The genes are TRBV19 and TRBJ2-1; the D is unclear. Trimming removed 6 bases from V and 3 bases from J, with 3 bases in between. The CDR3 covers 11 residues. Germline values: CDR1 LNHDA, CDR2 SQIVND (reference sequence). DNA of the CDR3: TGTGCCAGTAGGTACTACAATGAGCAGTTCTTC. Translated, it gives CASRYYNEQFF. Using reference TRBV19 and TRBJ2-1 for the parts outside the CDR3, the full variable domain is DGGITQSPKYLFRKEGQNVTLSCEQNLNHDAMYWYRQDPGQGLRLIYYSQIVNDFQKGDIAEGYSVSREKKESFPLTVTSAQKNPTAFYLCASRYYNEQFFGPGTRLTVL.